The source of this TCR beta chain is a study of cytomegalovirus exposure and HLA in healthy donors. Study in general: Of the donors genotyped, several hundred in all, around 77% fell in the Caucasian-associated ancestry cluster.

As to this clone: Its antigen remains unknown. The junction does not match germline at one end; this may be a read error.

Findings and limits, study-wide: Differences between HLA loci emerged in a later analysis of TCR association rates, with DRB1 most and HLA-C fewest.

Germline values: CDR1 MDHEN, CDR2 SYDVKM. This CDR3 has 15 amino acids. This PCR relied on a set of 60 Vbeta primers and 13 Jbeta primers. The data were produced by immunoSEQ multiplex PCR, yet TCRdb's version contains in-frame clones alone and is incomplete. Among roughly 45,000 clones listed, roughly half were seen once. The source material was PBMCs. This receptor was obtained from a man in his 60s in good health and CMV-seronegative. This sequence joins TRBV28 and TRBJ2-3, with TRBD1 matching 8 bases. The CDR3 loop is CANSARDRSPDTQYF. In DNA form, the CDR3 reads TGTGCCAACAGTGCCCGGGACAGGTCCCCAGATACGCAGTATTTT.